A selection of T cell receptor beta chains follows, all from one sample in a study of monozygotic twins with inflammatory bowel disease. Each CDR3 protein gets one entry in TCRdb, which reprocessed the 5' RACE reads and gives no DNA. In total, the table holds more than 350,000 distinct CDR3 sequences. Sequences were obtained from blood. These TCRs come from a human donor with ulcerative colitis or Crohn's disease, or a healthy co-twin of an affected twin (not recorded which). Both conserved end residues are part of each CDR3. Fields, in order: J gene, V gene, CDR3 length, CDR3 protein.

TRBJ2-3 | TRBV5-1 | 16 | CASSPRGGASTDTQYF
TRBJ2-1 | TRBV6-5 | 15 | CASSWTGTGRNEQFF
TRBJ1-2 | TRBV29-1 | 12 | CSVEGGFGGYTF
TRBJ2-3 | TRBV20-1 | 14 | CSALAGASTDTQYF
TRBJ2-7 | TRBV7-8 | 14 | CASSLVTVAYEQYF
TRBJ2-3 | TRBV6-5 | 17 | CASRSRGTSGGTDTQYF
TRBJ2-1 | TRBV20-1 | 14 | CSAHVAGAYNEQFF
TRBJ1-5 | TRBV7-9 | 14 | CASSNTGRNQPQHF
TRBJ2-7 | TRBV4-1 | 16 | CASSLNLQQASYEQYF
TRBJ2-1 | TRBV5-1 | 15 | CASSSLAGGQVEQFF
TRBJ2-7 | TRBV6-1 | 14 | CASSGTTGGNEQYF
TRBJ1-2 | TRBV29-1 | 18 | CSVVGWATGQGADYGYTF
TRBJ2-1 | TRBV7-2 | 15 | CASSLAWDSSNEQFF
TRBJ2-3 | TRBV11-2 | 15 | CASSPRGDNTDTQYF
TRBJ2-2 | TRBV5-1 | 17 | CASSLDTSGVNTGELFF
TRBJ1-1 | TRBV7-3 | 13 | CASSQLINTEAFF
TRBJ1-5 | TRBV5-1 | 17 | CASSLEIREGLGKPQHF
TRBJ1-1 | TRBV19 | 13 | CASNVGRGAEAFF
TRBJ2-7 | TRBV25-1 | 12 | CASSEGSGAQYF
TRBJ2-3 | TRBV5-1 | 15 | CASSLEDGFTDTQYF
TRBJ2-7 | TRBV5-6 | 15 | CASNPEGREGHEQYF
TRBJ1-1 | TRBV20-1 | 12 | CSARRGVTDVFF
TRBJ1-2 | TRBV7-9 | 12 | CASSTGQDGYTF
TRBJ2-7 | TRBV28 | 11 | CASSHASQQYF
TRBJ1-5 | TRBV7-2 | 16 | CASSLGMTGAGQPQHF
TRBJ2-3 | TRBV7-3 | 15 | CASSLGLEEADTQYF